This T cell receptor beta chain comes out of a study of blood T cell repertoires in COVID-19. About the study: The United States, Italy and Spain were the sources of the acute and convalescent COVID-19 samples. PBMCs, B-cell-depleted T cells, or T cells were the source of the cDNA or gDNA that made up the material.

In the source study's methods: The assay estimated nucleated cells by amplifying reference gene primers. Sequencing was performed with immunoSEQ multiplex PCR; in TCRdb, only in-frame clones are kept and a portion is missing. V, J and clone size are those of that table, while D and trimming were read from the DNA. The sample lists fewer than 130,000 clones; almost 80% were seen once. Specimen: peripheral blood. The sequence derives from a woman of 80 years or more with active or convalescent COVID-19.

The CDR3 nucleotides are TGCAGCGTGGGGTTAGGGGGCGGTGGTAATGAAAAACTGTTTTTT. Translating it yields CSVGLGGGGNEKLFF. The chain uses TRBV29-1 and TRBJ1-4; TRBD1 matches at 7 bases. Germline V lookup: CDR1 SQVTM, CDR2 ANQGSEA. The V and J ends lost 6 bases and 4 bases, in that order; junction bases with no gene match: 11. This CDR3 contains 15 residues.